This record looks at one T cell receptor beta chain sequence and its context. This entry is derived from a study of blood T cell repertoires in COVID-19. The V and J ends lost 2 bases and 4 bases respectively, with 14 bases between them. The CDR3 totals 15 residues. CDR1 is MGHRA, CDR2 YSYEKL, per germline. Authors' data handling: Amplification of reference gene primers provided the estimated nucleated cell counts. Profiling relied on immunoSEQ multiplex PCR, and the TCRdb table lists in-frame clones only, not all of them. V, J and clone size derive from that table, while D and trimming were established from the DNA sequence. Of 90,000 or so clones listed, approximately 91% are singletons.

The receptor was isolated from a human donor with active COVID-19. The donor label of this sample is uncertain. The gene calls are TRBV4-1 and TRBJ1-1; tentatively, D is TRBD1 (6 bases). Material for sequencing was peripheral blood. CDR3 protein: CASSQTRGRATEAFF. The CDR3 nucleotides are TGCGCCAGCAGCCAAACGAGGGGGAGGGCCACTGAAGCTTTCTTT.